This entry describes one TCR beta chain. This sample stems from a study of blood T cell repertoires in COVID-19. Profiling relied on immunoSEQ multiplex PCR, and the TCRdb table lists in-frame clones only, not all of them. The sample has roughly 40,000 clones; roughly 80% are singletons. Unmatched junction bases numbered 18, after V lost 3 bases and J lost 11 bases. This CDR3 contains 17 residues. Germline CDR1 and CDR2: MDHEN and SYDVKM. The V and J genes are TRBV28 and TRBJ2-3; TRBD2 agrees at 9 bases. The sequence was collected from a human donor in a cohort sampled during active COVID-19. The sequenced sample was peripheral blood. Written as DNA, the CDR3 is TGTGCCAGCAGTTTTACCAGGTACCGGACTAGCGAGGGAGGGCAGTATTTT. Protein product: CASSFTRYRTSEGGQYF.